This passage covers 26 T cell receptor beta chains from one sample sequenced in a study of T cells in women clearing cervical HPV infection. Profiling relied on immunoSEQ multiplex PCR, and the TCRdb table lists in-frame clones only, not all of them. This repertoire includes tens of thousands of clones. The sample comprised blood buffy coat. The receptors were gathered from a woman aged 18-69 years with a cervical HPV16 infection that either progressed to CIN3+ or cleared (not recorded which).

As for this clone: The read ends 3 residues before the CDR3 terminus; that terminus is restored from the germline J gene. The chain has TRBV6-4 and TRBJ2-5, with 8 nucleotides matching TRBD2. The CDR3 totals 16 residues. V was pared by 7 bases and J by 7 bases, with 17 bases of the junction left unmatched. CDR1 is MRHNA, CDR2 SNTAGT, per germline. Partial CDR3 DNA: TGTGCCAGCATAGGACTAGCAGGACTACGAGGGGGGACC. It translates to CASIGLAGLRGGT. The full CDR3 protein reads CASIGLAGLRGGTQYF.

Comment on this clone: The sequenced fragment ends 3 residues before the CDR3 boundary, so the rest is inferred from the germline J gene. The rearrangement uses TRBV30 and TRBJ2-3, with 8 positions matching TRBD2. The CDR3 extends over 18 amino acids. The germline V gene encodes CDR1 GTSNPN and CDR2 SVGIG (reference sequence). CDR3 sequence: CASTLRGAGGNRRETQYF. The DNA read from the CDR3 is TGTGCCTCTACCCTCCGGGGCGCGGGGGGAAATCGAAGGGAGACG.

Points on this clone: From the germline J gene comes the end of the CDR3, since the read stops 3 residues before it. The V and J genes are TRBV7-6 and TRBJ2-2; TRBD1 agrees at 7 bases. Germline CDR1 reads SGHVS; CDR2 reads FNYEAQ. V lost 5 bases to trimming and J lost 2 bases; unmatched junction nucleotides: 14. CDR3 size: 18 residues. CDR3 residues: CASSPNRDSSLNTGELFF. Partial CDR3 DNA: TGTGCCAGCAGCCCAAACAGGGACAGTTCGCTAAACACCGGGGAG. Full variable domain (rest looked up from reference TRBV7-6 and TRBJ2-2): GAGVSQSPRYKVTKRGQDVALRCDPISGHVSLYWYRQALGQGPEFLTYFNYEAQQDKSGLPNDRFSAERPEGSISTLTIQRTEQRDSAMYRCASSPNRDSSLNTGELFFGEGSRLTVL.

Comment on this clone: The CDR3 end lies 3 residues beyond the end of the read and is filled in from the germline J gene. The rearrangement joins TRBV7-8 to TRBJ2-1, with D perhaps TRBD2 (5 bases). V was trimmed by 1 base and J by 8 bases, leaving 12 bases between them. Per the germline V gene, CDR1 is SGHVS and CDR2 is FQNEAQ. This CDR3 has 14 residues. CDR3 sequence: CASSLVDSGDEQFF. The sequenced part of the CDR3 DNA is TGTGCCAGCAGCTTAGTCGACTCCGGGGATGAG.

As to this clone: The missing CDR3 end, 3 residues past where the read stops, is filled in from the germline J gene. The J gene is TRBJ1-4, the V gene TRBV18; D perhaps matches TRBD1 (5 bases). From germline, CDR1 is KGHSH and CDR2 LQKENI. CDR3 length equals 14 residues. The sequenced CDR3 bases are TGTGCCAGCTCACCCTCATCTGGGGCCAACGTA. Its protein is CASSPSSGANV. The entire CDR3 is CASSPSSGANVLFF.

In the case of this clone: The DNA ends 3 residues before the CDR3 does, and the rest of the CDR3 is filled in from the germline J gene. This chain uses TRBV12-3 or TRBV12-4 with TRBJ2-5, with D perhaps matching TRBD2 (5 bases). Trimming left V 4 bases short and J 5 bases short, with 14 bases between. The CDR3 has 14 residues. CDR3 DNA, as far as it was read: TGTGCCAGCAGTTCTCCTCCCCAGCGGGAGACC. Protein product: CASSSPPQRET. The entire CDR3 sequence reads CASSSPPQRETQYF.

Remarks on this clone: The CDR3 end lies 3 residues beyond the end of the read and is filled in from the germline J gene. V gene TRBV6-2 or TRBV6-3 combines with J gene TRBJ2-3; the D is unclear. This CDR3 has 12 amino acids. The germline V and J ends were trimmed by 7 bases and 1 base, with 6 bases remaining between them. Germline CDR1 MNHEY, CDR2 SVGEGT. CDR3 in amino acids: CASTSRTDTQYF. CDR3 DNA, as far as it was read: TGTGCCAGCACCAGTCGCACAGATACG.

Comments on this clone: The read halts 3 residues ahead of the CDR3 end, with the missing end drawn from the germline J gene. The rearrangement links TRBV7-9 to TRBJ2-5, with 9 bases lining up with TRBD2. Losses at the gene ends were 4 bases for V and 5 bases for J; bases not matched to a gene: 5. Germline V CDR1 and CDR2: SEHNR, FQNEAQ (reference sequence). This CDR3 has 14 residues. CDR3 DNA (partial): TGTGCCAGCAGCTCCTGGGCGGGGGGGGAGACC. Translated: CASSSWAGGET. The whole CDR3 reads CASSSWAGGETQYF.

As for this clone: The read falls 3 residues short of the CDR3 end, and the missing part is taken from the germline J gene. V is TRBV7-2 and J is TRBJ1-1, with TRBD1 matching over 9 bases. Germline V gives CDR1 SGHTA, CDR2 FQGNSA. The CDR3 runs 14 residues. Trimming at V came to 5 bases and at J to 5 bases, leaving 6 bases not matched to a gene. This CDR3 is CASSIQGALTEAFF. The covered CDR3 bases are TGTGCCAGCAGCATACAGGGGGCGCTAACTGAA.

To note about this clone: The read falls 3 residues short of the CDR3 end, and the missing part is taken from the germline J gene. The J gene is TRBJ2-7, the V gene TRBV30, with 9 bases that match TRBD1. The germline V gene encodes CDR1 GTSNPN and CDR2 SVGIG (reference sequence). The V gene end was trimmed by 4 bases and the J gene end by 4 bases; junction bases not matched to a gene: 2. This CDR3 is built from 12 residues. CDR3: CAWTTGGYEQYF. CDR3 bases read: TGTGCCTGGACGACAGGGGGATACGAG. Full variable domain (outside the CDR3, taken from reference TRBV30 and TRBJ2-7): SQTIHQWPATLVQPVGSPLSLECTVEGTSNPNLYWYRQAAGRGLQLLFYSVGIGQISSEVPQNLSASRPQDRQFILSSKKLLLSDSGFYLCAWTTGGYEQYFGPGTRLTVT.

Concerning this clone: Read coverage stops 3 residues before the CDR3 terminus; the germline J gene supplies the remainder. The rearrangement uses TRBV20-1 and TRBJ2-1; maybe TRBD1 (6 bases). This CDR3 has 14 residues. Germline V gives CDR1 DFQATT, CDR2 SNEGSKA (reference sequence). Trimming took off 5 bases at V and 1 base at J, with 12 bases between the two ends. The chain's CDR3 is CSASGTLSYNEQFF. CDR3 bases read: TGCAGTGCTTCCGGGACACTTTCCTACAATGAG.

Worth noting for this clone: The read terminates 3 residues before the CDR3 end, so the remaining end is supplied by the germline J gene. The rearrangement links TRBV20-1 to TRBJ2-3, with 11 bases identical to TRBD2. This CDR3 is built from 16 residues. Germline V gene data show CDR1 as DFQATT and CDR2 as SNEGSKA (reference sequence). With V trimmed by 6 bases and J by 4 bases, 12 bases remained unmatched. The CDR3 loop reads CSASGWASGGSDTQYF. Partial CDR3 DNA: TGCAGTGCCAGCGGCTGGGCTAGCGGGGGGTCAGATACG.

In regard to this clone: The sequence runs out 3 residues before the end of the CDR3; the remainder is reconstructed from the germline J gene. V and J are TRBV20-1 and TRBJ1-2; TRBD1 matches 9 bases. Looked up from germline, CDR1 is DFQATT and CDR2 is SNEGSKA (reference sequence). V dropped 5 bases and J dropped 2; count of bases not matched to a gene: 9. The length of the CDR3 is 15 residues. CDR3 amino acids: CSAESPGQGNYGYTF. The CDR3 DNA, read in part, is TGCAGTGCTGAATCCCCGGGACAGGGAAACTATGGC.

Comment on this clone: The CDR3 end lies 3 residues beyond the end of the read and is filled in from the germline J gene. V and J are TRBV5-6 and TRBJ1-5, with TRBD1 matching 8 bases. This CDR3 region has 14 residues. Germline V lookup: CDR1 SGHDT, CDR2 YYEEEE. The ends lost 3 bases at V and 4 bases at J; junction bases unmatched: 3. CDR3 DNA, as far as it was read: TGTGCCAGCAGCTCGGGACAGGCTAATCAGCCC. Its protein product is CASSSGQANQP. From start to end, the CDR3 is CASSSGQANQPQHF.

On this clone itself: Sequencing ends 3 residues short of the CDR3 end; the germline J gene provides the rest. The chain employs TRBV18 and TRBJ2-3, with D tentatively TRBD1 (6 bases). Per the germline V gene, CDR1 is KGHSH and CDR2 is LQKENI. The ends were cut back, 4 bases at V and 0 bases at J, with 11 bases in the middle. There are 15 residues in the CDR3. CDR3 sequence reads: CASSLGTPSTDTQYF. The sequenced CDR3 bases are TGTGCCAGCTCACTCGGGACACCCAGCACAGATACG.

Note on this clone: The CDR3 goes on 3 residues after the read ends, and that part is filled in from the germline J gene. The V gene is TRBV2, the J gene TRBJ2-7, with D tentatively TRBD2 (5 bases). V lost 1 base, J lost 0 bases, and 19 bases lay in between. The CDR3 spans 18 residues. Germline V gene lookup returns CDR1 SNHLY and CDR2 FYNNEI. CDR3: CASSEGAGLTEGSYEQYF. CDR3 DNA, as far as it was read: TGTGCCAGCAGTGAAGGGGCCGGACTTACCGAGGGCTCCTACGAG.

About this clone itself: The read ends 3 residues early relative to the CDR3; the germline J gene fills the gap. The V call is TRBV2, the J call TRBJ2-3; 8 bases are a match to TRBD2. The germline CDR1 and CDR2 sequences are SNHLY and FYNNEI. The CDR3 loop spans 14 amino acids. V was clipped by 11 bases and J by 1 base; unmatched bases: 8. Partial CDR3 DNA: TGTGCCGACCAGGTCGGGGGGGGCACAGATACG. This sequence encodes CADQVGGGTDT. In full, the CDR3 reads CADQVGGGTDTQYF.

Concerning this clone itself: The sequence runs out 3 residues before the end of the CDR3; the remainder is reconstructed from the germline J gene. The chain carries TRBV18 and TRBJ2-7; TRBD1 matches 8 bases. CDR3 size: 13 residues. Losses at the gene ends were 3 bases for V and 2 bases for J; bases not matched to a gene: 0. Germline CDR1 reads KGHSH; CDR2 reads LQKENI. CDR3 sequence: CASSPRGPYEQYF. The sequenced CDR3 bases are TGTGCCAGCTCACCCAGGGGGCCCTACGAG.

As concerns this clone: A read error may account for a junction end that differs from germline. The read ends 3 residues early relative to the CDR3; the germline J gene fills the gap. Other DNA sequences in the sample encode the same CDR3. V and J are TRBV18 and TRBJ1-3, with a possible D match to TRBD1 (5 bases). The CDR3 runs 16 residues. CDR1 is KGHSH and CDR2 is LQKENI in the germline V gene. The CDR3: CASSPEGFFSGNTIYF. CDR3 DNA (partial): TGTGCCAGCTCACCAGAGGGGTTTTTCTCTGGAAACACA.

On this clone: Read coverage stops 3 residues before the CDR3 terminus; the germline J gene supplies the remainder. The V call is TRBV6-4, the J call TRBJ2-7; D gene unclear. The CDR3 is 12 amino acids. Trimming left V 7 bases short and J 2 bases short, with 9 bases between. Germline loops: CDR1 MRHNA, CDR2 SNTAGT. The CDR3 sequence is CASTTRAYEQYF. CDR3 DNA, as far as it was read: TGTGCCAGCACTACAAGGGCCTACGAG.

Partial CDR3 DNA: TGTGCCAGCAGACGAGCCCTCACTGAA. Encoded protein: CASRRALTE. In full, the CDR3 is CASRRALTEAFF. This chain joins TRBV7-9 and TRBJ1-1; D is uncertain. The read falls 3 residues short of the CDR3 end, and the missing part is taken from the germline J gene. The CDR3 has 12 residues. Trimming cost V 6 bases and J 4 bases, with 9 bases left between them. Germline CDR1 is SEHNR and CDR2 is FQNEAQ (reference sequence).

With respect to this clone: The read halts 3 residues ahead of the CDR3 end, with the missing end drawn from the germline J gene. The chain employs TRBV7-9 and TRBJ1-1; 10 nucleotides align to TRBD1. The CDR3 loop spans 15 amino acids. J was trimmed by 1 base and V by 5 bases; bases with no gene match: 4. Germline V CDR1 and CDR2: SEHNR, FQNEAQ (reference sequence). The part of the CDR3 DNA that was read is TGTGCCAGCAGCGGGACAGGGGTAAAGAACACTGAA. Amino acid sequence: CASSGTGVKNTE. Given in full, the CDR3 is CASSGTGVKNTEAFF.

As to this clone: The read finishes 3 residues shy of the CDR3 end, and the germline J gene is used to complete it. The V gene is TRBV19, the J gene TRBJ2-3; TRBD1 matches at 8 bases. The CDR3 length is 13 residues. Germline assignment: CDR1 LNHDA and CDR2 SQIVND (reference sequence). The CDR3 loop reads CASSTGGLETQYF. CDR3 bases read: TGTGCCAGTAGTACAGGGGGCTTGGAGACG.

Note on this clone: The missing CDR3 end, 3 residues past where the read stops, is filled in from the germline J gene. The J gene is TRBJ2-5, the V gene TRBV5-6; a weak D match, TRBD1 (5 bases). Germline values: CDR1 SGHDT, CDR2 YYEEEE. The CDR3 runs 15 residues. Trimming shortened V by 1 base and J by 5 bases, and 15 bases separated the two germline ends. The CDR3 DNA, read in part, is TGTGCCAGCAGCTTGTCTGGGGCAGGTCATGAGACC. This codes for CASSLSGAGHET. The full CDR3 is CASSLSGAGHETQYF.

As regards this clone: From the germline J gene comes the end of the CDR3, since the read stops 3 residues before it. V usage is TRBV7-6 and J usage is TRBJ2-7, with D unclear. The CDR3 loop spans 12 amino acids. Germline V gene lookup returns CDR1 SGHVS and CDR2 FNYEAQ. V dropped 5 bases and J dropped 2 bases, with 7 bases sitting between them. The CDR3 loop reads CASSNGPYEQYF. CDR3 DNA, as far as it was read: TGTGCCAGCAGCAACGGTCCCTACGAG.

Worth noting for this clone: The CDR3 is cut off 3 residues early in the read; its end comes from the germline J gene. The chain is built from TRBV7-3 and TRBJ2-7; possibly TRBD2 for D (5 bases). The CDR3 loop spans 14 amino acids. CDR1 SGHTA and CDR2 FQGTGA come from the germline V gene. Trimming left V 5 bases short and J 4 bases short, with 15 bases between. The CDR3 DNA, read in part, is TGTGCCAGCAGCCCACGGGGAGCCGCTTACGAG. It encodes CASSPRGAAYE. The CDR3 reads in full as CASSPRGAAYEQYF. The complete variable domain, with remaining parts taken from reference TRBV7-3 and TRBJ2-7, reads GAGVSQTPSNKVTEKGKYVELRCDPISGHTALYWYRQSLGQGPEFLIYFQGTGAADDSGLPNDRFFAVRPEGSVSTLKIQRTERGDSAVYLCASSPRGAAYEQYFGPGTRLTVT.